This section outlines one T cell receptor (beta chain) sequence together with its context. Its antigen is currently unknown. It was with 60 Vbeta and 13 Jbeta primers that the PCR ran. This table comes from immunoSEQ multiplex PCR, and its TCRdb copy is limited to in-frame clones, with some not included. The sample yields nearly 80,000 clones, roughly 79% seen once. The data derive from a study of cytomegalovirus exposure and HLA in healthy donors. Whole-study findings and limits: The study assumed roughly uniform donor sequencing depth for presence/absence analyses. Segments of the TCR beta V type were, in most cases, productive about 87% or about 30% of the time in an earlier analysis.

The germline CDR1 and CDR2 sequences are MNHEY and SVGAGI. V lost 4 bases and J lost 9; bases outside the gene matches: 5. The CDR3 spans 12 residues. The sequenced sample consisted of PBMCs. The sequence derives from a woman aged 40 to 50 in good health and CMV-seropositive. The chain recombines TRBV6-5 with TRBJ2-5; the match to TRBD2 covers 7 bases. The CDR3 loop is CASSWSAGPQYF. CDR3 coding DNA: TGTGCCAGCAGTTGGTCAGCGGGGCCCCAGTACTTC.